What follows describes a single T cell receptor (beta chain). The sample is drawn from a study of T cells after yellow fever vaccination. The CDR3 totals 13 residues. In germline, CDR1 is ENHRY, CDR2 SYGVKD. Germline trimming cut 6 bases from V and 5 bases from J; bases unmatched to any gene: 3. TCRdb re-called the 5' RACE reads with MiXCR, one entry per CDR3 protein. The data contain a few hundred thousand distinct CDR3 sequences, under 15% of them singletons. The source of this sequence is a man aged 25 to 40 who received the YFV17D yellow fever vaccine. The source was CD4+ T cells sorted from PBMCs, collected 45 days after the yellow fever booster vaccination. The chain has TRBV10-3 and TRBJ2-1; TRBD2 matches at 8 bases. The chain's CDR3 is CAIRAGGDNEQFF. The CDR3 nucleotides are TGTGCCATCAGGGCGGGAGGTGACAATGAGCAGTTCTTC.